The present T cell receptor beta chain was sequenced within a study of OX40 agonist ivuxolimab in advanced cancers. Study-level background: While on treatment, patients had intravenous ivuxolimab at 0.01 to 10 mg/kg every 2 weeks. Study results and caveats: Antigen specificity was not determined for the expanded peripheral T cells. Dosing at 0.1 to 3.0 mg/kg was accompanied by clonal expansion of CD4+ and CD8+ blood T cells by week 6.

Assay: immunoSEQ multiplex PCR; the TCRdb copy retains only in-frame clones and omits some. The data show tens of thousands of clones, 80% to 95% seen once. This CDR3 spans 17 amino acids. V gave up 4 bases and J gave up 1 base; unmatched junction bases: 7. CDR1 and CDR2 (germline): MDHEN, SYDVKM. On this clone: What it binds is not known.

This specimen consisted of CD4+ or CD8+ T cells sorted from blood, obtained in a trial of the OX40 agonist ivuxolimab. This sequence was found in an adult with an advanced solid tumor such as melanoma, head and neck, liver or kidney cancer. V and J are TRBV28 and TRBJ1-5; 10 bases are shared with TRBD1. The CDR3 region has the DNA TGTGCCAGCAGTTATCCGGGACAGGGGTTGAGCAATCAGCCCCAGCATTTT. It yields the protein CASSYPGQGLSNQPQHF.